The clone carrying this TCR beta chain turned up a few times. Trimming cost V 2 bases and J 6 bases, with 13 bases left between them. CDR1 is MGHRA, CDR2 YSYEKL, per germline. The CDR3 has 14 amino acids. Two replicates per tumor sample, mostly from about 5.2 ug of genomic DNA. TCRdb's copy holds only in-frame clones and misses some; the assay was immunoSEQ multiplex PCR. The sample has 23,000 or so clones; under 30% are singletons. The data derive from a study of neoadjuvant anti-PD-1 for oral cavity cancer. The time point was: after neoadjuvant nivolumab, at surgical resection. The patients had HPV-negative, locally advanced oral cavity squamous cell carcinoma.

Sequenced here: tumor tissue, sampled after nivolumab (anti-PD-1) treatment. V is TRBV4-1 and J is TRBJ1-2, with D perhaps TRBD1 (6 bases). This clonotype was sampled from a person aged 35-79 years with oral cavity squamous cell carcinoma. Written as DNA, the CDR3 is TGCGCCAGCAGCCAAAGGGGGGTCGGGGATGGCTACACCTTC. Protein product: CASSQRGVGDGYTF.